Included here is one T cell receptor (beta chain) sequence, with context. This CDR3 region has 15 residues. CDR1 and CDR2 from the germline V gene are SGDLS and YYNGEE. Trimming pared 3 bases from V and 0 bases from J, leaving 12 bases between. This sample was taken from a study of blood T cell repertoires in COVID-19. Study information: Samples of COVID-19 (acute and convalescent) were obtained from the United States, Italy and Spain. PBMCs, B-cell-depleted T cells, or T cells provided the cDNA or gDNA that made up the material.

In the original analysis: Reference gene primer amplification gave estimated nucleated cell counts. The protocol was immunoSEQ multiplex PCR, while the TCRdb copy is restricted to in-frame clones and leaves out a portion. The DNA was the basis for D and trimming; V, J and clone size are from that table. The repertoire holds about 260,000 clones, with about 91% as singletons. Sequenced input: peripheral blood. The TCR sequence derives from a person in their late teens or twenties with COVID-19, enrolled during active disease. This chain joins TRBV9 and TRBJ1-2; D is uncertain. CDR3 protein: CASSATRGANYGYTF. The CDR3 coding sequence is TGTGCCAGCAGCGCAACAAGAGGAGCTAACTATGGCTACACCTTC.